The text below deals with one T cell receptor (beta chain). The record originates from a study of technical replicates of blood from a handful of donors. Produced via immunoSEQ multiplex PCR; TCRdb's table is partial and in-frame only. The repertoire includes about 83,000 clones, approximately 90% of them detected once, and about 0.27% sits in the top ten. Germline V gene data show CDR1 as KGHSH and CDR2 as LQKENI. Trimming removed 2 bases at V and 0 bases at J, with 10 bases between. The CDR3 contains 15 residues. Sample: T cells isolated from PBMCs. The chain recombines TRBV18 with TRBJ1-1; D unclear. This receptor was taken from a human donor in good health. CDR3 loop: CASSPREGLNTEAFF. The CDR3 nucleotides are TGTGCCAGCTCACCAAGGGAGGGCTTGAACACTGAAGCTTTCTTT.